The T cell receptor (beta chain) under discussion was sequenced for a study of shared clonotypes between healthy human individuals. Study results and limitations: Relative to clonotypes present in all four donors, those not shared had lower generation probabilities. In general, naive subsets displayed greater estimated richness than memory subsets did.

The data were produced by immunoSEQ multiplex PCR, yet TCRdb's version contains in-frame clones alone and is incomplete. The sample includes about 330,000 clones, roughly 87% of them seen just once. As for this clone: Its target is unknown.

Trimming stripped 7 bases from V and 0 bases from J, with 10 bases between. CDR1 is MDHEN and CDR2 is SYDVKM in the germline V gene. The CDR3 totals 13 residues. Each donor was a Caucasian adult residing in Nashville, Tennessee. The chain links TRBV28 to TRBJ2-7; D remains ambiguous. This receptor was taken from a man aged 18 to 29 in good health. The specimen was memory CD8+ T cells sorted from blood. This sample's subset: CD45RO+ cells pooled with CCR7-negative TemRA cells. CDR3 nucleotide sequence: TGTGCCAGCAATGAGCCCAGCTCCTACGAGCAGTACTTC. Its protein is CASNEPSSYEQYF.